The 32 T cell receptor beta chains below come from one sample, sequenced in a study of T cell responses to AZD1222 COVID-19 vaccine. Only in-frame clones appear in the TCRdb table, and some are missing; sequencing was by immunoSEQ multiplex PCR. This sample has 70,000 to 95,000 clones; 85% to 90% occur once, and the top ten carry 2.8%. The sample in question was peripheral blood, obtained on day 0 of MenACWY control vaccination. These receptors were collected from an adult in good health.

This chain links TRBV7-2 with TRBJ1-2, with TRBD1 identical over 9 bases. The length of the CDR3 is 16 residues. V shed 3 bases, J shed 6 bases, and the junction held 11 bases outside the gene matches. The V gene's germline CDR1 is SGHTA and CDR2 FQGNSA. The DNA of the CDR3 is TGTGCCAGCAGCTTTATTCGACAGGGGGTAATGCATGGCTACACCTTC. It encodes CASSFIRQGVMHGYTF.

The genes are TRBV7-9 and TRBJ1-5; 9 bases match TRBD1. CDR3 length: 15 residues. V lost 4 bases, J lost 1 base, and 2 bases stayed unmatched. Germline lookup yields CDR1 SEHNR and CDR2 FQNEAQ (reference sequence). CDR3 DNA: TGTGCCAGCAGCTCGGGACAGGGAAGCAATCAGCCCCAGCATTTT. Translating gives CASSSGQGSNQPQHF.

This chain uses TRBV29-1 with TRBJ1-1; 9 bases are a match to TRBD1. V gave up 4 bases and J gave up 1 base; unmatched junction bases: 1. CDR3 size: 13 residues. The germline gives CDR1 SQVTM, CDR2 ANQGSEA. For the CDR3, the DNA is TGCAGCGTTGGGGGACAGGGGAACACTGAAGCTTTCTTT. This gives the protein CSVGGQGNTEAFF.

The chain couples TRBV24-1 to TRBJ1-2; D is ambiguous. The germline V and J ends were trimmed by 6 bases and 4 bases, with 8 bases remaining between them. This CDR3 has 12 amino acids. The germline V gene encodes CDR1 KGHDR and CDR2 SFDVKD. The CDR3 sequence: CATSSAGYGYTF. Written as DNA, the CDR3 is TGTGCCACCAGTTCGGCAGGCTATGGCTACACCTTC.

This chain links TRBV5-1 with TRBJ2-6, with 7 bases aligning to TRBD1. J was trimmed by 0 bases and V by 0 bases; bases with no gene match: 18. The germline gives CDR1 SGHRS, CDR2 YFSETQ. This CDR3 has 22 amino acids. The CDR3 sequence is CASSLGIPGQLASPSGANVLTF. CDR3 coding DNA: TGCGCCAGCAGCTTGGGGATTCCGGGACAGCTTGCCTCACCCTCTGGGGCCAACGTCCTGACTTTC.

The CDR3 DNA is TGCAGTGCTAGCTATAACCCCACACACTTCTTC. Translation gives CSASYNPTHFF. The chain carries TRBV20-1 and TRBJ2-1, with no clear D. Trimming removed 3 bases at V and 16 bases at J, with 16 bases between. Germline V gives CDR1 DFQATT, CDR2 SNEGSKA (reference sequence). This CDR3 is 11 amino acids long.

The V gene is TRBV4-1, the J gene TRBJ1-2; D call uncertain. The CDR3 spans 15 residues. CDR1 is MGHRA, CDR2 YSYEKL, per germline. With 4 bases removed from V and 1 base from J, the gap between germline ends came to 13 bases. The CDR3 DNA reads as TGCGCCAGCAGCCTCATGACGGAGAATAACTATGGCTACACCTTC. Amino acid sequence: CASSLMTENNYGYTF.

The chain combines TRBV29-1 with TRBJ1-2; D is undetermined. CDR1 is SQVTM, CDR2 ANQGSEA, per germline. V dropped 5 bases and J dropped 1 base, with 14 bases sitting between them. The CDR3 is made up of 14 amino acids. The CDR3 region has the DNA TGCAGCGTTCTCCGTGCAGGCGTTAACTATGGCTACACCTTC. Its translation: CSVLRAGVNYGYTF.

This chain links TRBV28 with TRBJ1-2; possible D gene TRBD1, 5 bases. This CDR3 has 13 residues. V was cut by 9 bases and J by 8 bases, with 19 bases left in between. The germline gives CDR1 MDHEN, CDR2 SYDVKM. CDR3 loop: CASTIGVSEGYTF. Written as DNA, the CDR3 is TGTGCCAGTACTATAGGGGTGTCGGAAGGCTACACCTTC.

DNA for the CDR3: TGTGCCAGCAGCCCCATTAAACCCCACCCACGCGGGGGGGGCAATGAGCAGTTCTTC. Translated: CASSPIKPHPRGGGNEQFF. The chain uses TRBV9 and TRBJ2-1, with 9 bases aligning to TRBD2. The CDR3 length is 19 residues. CDR1 SGDLS and CDR2 YYNGEE come from the germline V gene. Unmatched junction bases numbered 20, after V lost 4 bases and J lost 6 bases.

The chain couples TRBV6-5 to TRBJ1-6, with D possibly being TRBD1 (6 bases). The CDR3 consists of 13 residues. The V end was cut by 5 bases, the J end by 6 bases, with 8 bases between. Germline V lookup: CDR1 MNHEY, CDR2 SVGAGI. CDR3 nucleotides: TGTGCCAGCAGTCAGGGGTTTAATTCACCCCTCCACTTT. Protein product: CASSQGFNSPLHF.

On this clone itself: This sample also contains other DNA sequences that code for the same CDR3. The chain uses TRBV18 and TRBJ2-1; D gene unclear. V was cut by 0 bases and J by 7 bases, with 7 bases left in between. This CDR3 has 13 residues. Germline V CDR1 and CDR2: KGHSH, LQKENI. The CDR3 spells CASSPPGYNEQFF. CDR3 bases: TGTGCCAGCTCACCACCCGGTTATAATGAGCAGTTCTTC.

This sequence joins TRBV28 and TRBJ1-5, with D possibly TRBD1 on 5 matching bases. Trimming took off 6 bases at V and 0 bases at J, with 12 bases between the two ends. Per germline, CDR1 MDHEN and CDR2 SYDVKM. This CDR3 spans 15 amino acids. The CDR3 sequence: CASSWGEYSNQPQHF. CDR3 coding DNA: TGTGCCAGCAGCTGGGGGGAGTATAGCAATCAGCCCCAGCATTTT.

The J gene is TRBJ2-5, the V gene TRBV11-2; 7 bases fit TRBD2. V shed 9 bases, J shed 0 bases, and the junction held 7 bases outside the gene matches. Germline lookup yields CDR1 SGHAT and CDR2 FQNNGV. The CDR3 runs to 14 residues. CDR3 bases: TGTGCCAGTGACAGCGGGGTCTACCAAGAGACCCAGTACTTC. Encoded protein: CASDSGVYQETQYF.

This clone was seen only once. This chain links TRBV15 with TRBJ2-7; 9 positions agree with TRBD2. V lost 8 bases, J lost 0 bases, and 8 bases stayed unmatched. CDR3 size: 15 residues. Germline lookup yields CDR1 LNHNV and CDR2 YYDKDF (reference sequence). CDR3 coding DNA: TGTGCCACCTCTAGCGGGGATTCTAGCTCCTACGAGCAGTACTTC. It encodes CATSSGDSSSYEQYF.

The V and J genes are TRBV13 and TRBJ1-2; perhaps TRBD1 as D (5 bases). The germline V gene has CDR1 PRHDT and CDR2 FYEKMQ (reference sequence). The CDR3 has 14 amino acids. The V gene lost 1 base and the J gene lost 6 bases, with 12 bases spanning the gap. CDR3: CASSLERGGHGYTF. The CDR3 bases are TGTGCCAGCAGCTTAGAAAGGGGCGGCCATGGCTACACCTTC.

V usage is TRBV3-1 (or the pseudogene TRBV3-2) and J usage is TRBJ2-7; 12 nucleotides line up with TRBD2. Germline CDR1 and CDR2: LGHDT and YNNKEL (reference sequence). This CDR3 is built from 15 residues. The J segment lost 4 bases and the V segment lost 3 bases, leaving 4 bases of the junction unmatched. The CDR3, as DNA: TGTGCCAGCAGCCAGGCTAGCGGGGGGGCGTACGAGCAGTACTTC. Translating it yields CASSQASGGAYEQYF.

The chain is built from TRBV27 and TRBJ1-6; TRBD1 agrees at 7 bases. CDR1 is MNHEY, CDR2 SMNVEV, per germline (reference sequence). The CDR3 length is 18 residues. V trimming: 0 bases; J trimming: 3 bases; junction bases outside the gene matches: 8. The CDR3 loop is CASSLSFRQGYYNSPLHF. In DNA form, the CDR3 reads TGTGCCAGCAGTTTATCCTTCAGACAGGGTTACTATAATTCACCCCTCCACTTT.

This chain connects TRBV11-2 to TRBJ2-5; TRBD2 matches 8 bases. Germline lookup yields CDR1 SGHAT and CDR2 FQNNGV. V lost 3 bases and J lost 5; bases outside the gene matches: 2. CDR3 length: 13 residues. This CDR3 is CASSFSGAETQYF. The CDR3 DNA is TGTGCCAGCAGCTTTAGCGGGGCGGAGACCCAGTACTTC.

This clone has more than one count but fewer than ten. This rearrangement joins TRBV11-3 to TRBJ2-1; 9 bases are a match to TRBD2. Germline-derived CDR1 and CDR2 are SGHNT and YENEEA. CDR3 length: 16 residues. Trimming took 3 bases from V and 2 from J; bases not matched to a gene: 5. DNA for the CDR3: TGTGCCAGCAGCTTGCGCGGCGGGGGGGCCTACAATGAGCAGTTCTTC. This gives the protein CASSLRGGGAYNEQFF.

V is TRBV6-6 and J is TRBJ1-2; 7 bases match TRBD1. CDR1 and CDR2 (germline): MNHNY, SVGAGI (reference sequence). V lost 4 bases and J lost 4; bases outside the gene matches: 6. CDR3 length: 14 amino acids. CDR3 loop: CASSSRQGAYGYTF. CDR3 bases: TGTGCCAGCAGTTCGAGACAGGGAGCCTATGGCTACACCTTC.

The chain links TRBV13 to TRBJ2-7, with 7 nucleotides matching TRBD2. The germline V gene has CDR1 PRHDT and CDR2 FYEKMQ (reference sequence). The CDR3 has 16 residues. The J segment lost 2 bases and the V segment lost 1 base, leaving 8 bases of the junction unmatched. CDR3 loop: CASSLEGWGGTYEQYF. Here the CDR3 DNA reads TGTGCCAGCAGCTTAGAAGGTTGGGGGGGTACCTACGAGCAGTACTTC.

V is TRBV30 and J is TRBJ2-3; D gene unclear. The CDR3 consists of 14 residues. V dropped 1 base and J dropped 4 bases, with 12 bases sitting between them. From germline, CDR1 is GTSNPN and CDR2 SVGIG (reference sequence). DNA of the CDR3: TGTGCCTGGAGTGGGGTTAGTGCCGCAGATACGCAGTATTTT. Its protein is CAWSGVSAADTQYF.

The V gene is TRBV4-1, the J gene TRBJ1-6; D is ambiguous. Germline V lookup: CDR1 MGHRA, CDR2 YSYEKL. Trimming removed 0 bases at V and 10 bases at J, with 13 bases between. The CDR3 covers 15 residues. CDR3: CASSQDGLSSSPLHF. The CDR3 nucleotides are TGCGCCAGCAGCCAAGATGGACTCTCGAGCTCACCCCTCCACTTT.

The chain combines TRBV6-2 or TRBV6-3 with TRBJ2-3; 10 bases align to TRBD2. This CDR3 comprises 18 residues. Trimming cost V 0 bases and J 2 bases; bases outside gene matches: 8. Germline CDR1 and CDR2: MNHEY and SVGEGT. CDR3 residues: CASSYSGASGGHTDTQYF. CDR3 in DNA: TGTGCCAGCAGTTACTCTGGGGCTAGCGGGGGCCACACAGATACGCAGTATTTT.

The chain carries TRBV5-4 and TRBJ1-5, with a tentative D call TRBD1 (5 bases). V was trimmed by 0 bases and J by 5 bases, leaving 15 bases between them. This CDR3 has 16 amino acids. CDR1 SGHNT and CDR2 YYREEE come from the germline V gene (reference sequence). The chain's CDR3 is CASSLAKQGTDQPQHF. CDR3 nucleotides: TGTGCCAGCAGCTTGGCCAAGCAGGGAACGGATCAGCCCCAGCATTTT.

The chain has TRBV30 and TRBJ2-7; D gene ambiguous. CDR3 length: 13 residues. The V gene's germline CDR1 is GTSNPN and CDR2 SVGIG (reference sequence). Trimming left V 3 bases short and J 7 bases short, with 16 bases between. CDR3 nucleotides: TGTGCCTGGAGGGGCCCCGAACAAGGAGAGCAGTACTTC. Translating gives CAWRGPEQGEQYF.

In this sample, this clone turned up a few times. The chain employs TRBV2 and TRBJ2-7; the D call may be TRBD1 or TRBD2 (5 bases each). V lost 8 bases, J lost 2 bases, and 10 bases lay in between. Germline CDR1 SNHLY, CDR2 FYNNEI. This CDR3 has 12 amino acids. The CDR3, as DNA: TGTGCCAGCCGGGGCCTTACCTACGAGCAGTACTTC. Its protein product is CASRGLTYEQYF.

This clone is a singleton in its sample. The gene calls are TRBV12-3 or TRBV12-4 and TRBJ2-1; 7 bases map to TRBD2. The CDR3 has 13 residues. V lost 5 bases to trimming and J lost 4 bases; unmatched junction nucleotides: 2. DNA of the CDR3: TGTGCCAGCAGTCCCGGGGGGTACAATGAGCAGTTCTTC. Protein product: CASSPGGYNEQFF.

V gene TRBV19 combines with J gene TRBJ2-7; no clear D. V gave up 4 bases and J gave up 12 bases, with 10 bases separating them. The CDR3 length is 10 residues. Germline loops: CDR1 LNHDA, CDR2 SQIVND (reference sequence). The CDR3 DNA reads TGTGCCAGTAGTACCCAAGGGCTGTACTTC. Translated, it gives CASSTQGLYF. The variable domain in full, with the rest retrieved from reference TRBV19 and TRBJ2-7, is DGGITQSPKYLFRKEGQNVTLSCEQNLNHDAMYWYRQDPGQGLRLIYYSQIVNDFQKGDIAEGYSVSREKKESFPLTVTSAQKNPTAFYLCASSTQGLYFGPGTRLTVT.

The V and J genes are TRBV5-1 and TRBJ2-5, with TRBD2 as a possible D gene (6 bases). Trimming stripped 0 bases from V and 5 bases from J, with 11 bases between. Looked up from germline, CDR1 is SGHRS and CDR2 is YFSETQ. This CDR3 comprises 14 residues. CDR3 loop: CASSLADGGETQYF. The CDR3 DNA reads TGCGCCAGCAGCTTGGCCGATGGAGGGGAGACCCAGTACTTC.

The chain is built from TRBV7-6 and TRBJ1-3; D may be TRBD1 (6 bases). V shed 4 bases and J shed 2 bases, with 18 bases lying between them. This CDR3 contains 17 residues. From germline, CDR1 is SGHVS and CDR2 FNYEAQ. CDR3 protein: CASSSGLGGPTGNTIYF. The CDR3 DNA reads TGTGCCAGCAGCTCCGGGCTCGGGGGGCCGACTGGAAACACCATATATTTT.